The clone carrying this T cell receptor (beta chain) was seen at least ten times. What it recognizes is unknown. This CDR3 spans 12 amino acids. V lost 6 bases to trimming and J lost 5 bases, with 9 bases between them. The source of the sample is a study of T-cell memory formation after mild COVID-19. TCRalpha and TCRbeta libraries used 5'RACE with constant-segment primers and UMIs. TCRdb redid the calling of the 5' RACE reads with MiXCR, one entry per CDR3 protein. The top ten clones hold roughly 22% of a sample with approximately 350,000 distinct CDR3 sequences, about 15% of them seen once. Notes on the study in general: Cross-reactive memory seemingly joined, as some responding clones were found in pre-infection memory.

The genes are TRBV12-3 or TRBV12-4 and TRBJ2-3; maybe TRBD2 (6 bases). This TCR was recovered from a man younger than 35 who had mild COVID-19 (a few samples of this study predate the infection). Cell type and time point are not known. Sequenced sample: PBMCs or a T cell subset sorted from them (not recorded which). As DNA, the CDR3 is TGTGCCAGCAGCTTCGGGGGAGATACGCAGTATTTT. Translated: CASSFGGDTQYF.